The clone carrying this TCR beta chain showed up many times. Its target is not known. TCRdb reanalysed the RT-PCR reads using MiXCR and keeps one entry per CDR3 protein. The data show roughly 780,000 distinct CDR3 sequences, about a fifth seen once. The data derive from a study of response to subunit inactivated influenza vaccine. Study results and limitations: The authors put forward the suggestion that each seasonal influenza vaccination may bring in only a limited number of new T cells.

This CDR3 has 15 residues. V shed 3 bases and J shed 3 bases, with 12 bases lying between them. The specimen comprised PBMCs from blood, sampled around 5 days after vaccination. This chain uses TRBV12-3 or TRBV12-4 with TRBJ2-1; perhaps TRBD2 as D (6 bases). The receptor was derived from a man aged 50 to 60 who received an inactivated influenza vaccine. CDR3 DNA: TGTGCCAGCAGTTTGGGGACTCCGGTCTACAATGAGCAGTTCTTC. Its translation is CASSLGTPVYNEQFF.